Presented here are 10 T cell receptor delta chains from one specimen sequenced in a study of γδ T cells in repeated Plasmodium falciparum infection. Bulk repertoires came from Vgamma9/Vdelta2+ or Vdelta2-negative gammadelta T cells flow-sorted from PBMC. With CATT, TCRdb re-called clones from the multiplex PCR reads. The repertoire holds approximately 90,000 delta-chain clones, with approximately 1% as singletons. The sequencing sample was made of gamma-delta T cells from blood. The receptors were sampled from a pool of human donors (malaria-infected and uninfected, not separated).

This clone was seen a few times. The protein TCRdb lists belongs to a much larger clone and differs from this DNA's translation at residue 3, which points to a read error; the protein shown is made from the DNA. The gene calls are TRDV1 and TRDJ1, with a weak D call TRDD2 (7 bases). Per germline, CDR1 TSWWSYY and CDR2 QGS. The CDR3 length is 23 residues. The CDR3 reads CAFGEPFPTTGLWGWGHTDKLIF. The CDR3 nucleotides read TGTGCTTTTGGGGAACCGTTTCCTACTACCGGCCTCTGGGGCTGGGGACACACCGATAAACTCATCTTT.

With respect to this clone: This DNA's translation differs at residue 14 from TCRdb's protein, which comes from a much larger clone; a read error is likely, and the protein shown is translated from the DNA. This chain uses TRDV1 with TRDJ1; tentatively, D is TRDD2 (5 bases). Here the J gene came from matching the DNA to germline, since TCRdb omits it. Looked up from germline, CDR1 is TSWWSYY and CDR2 is QGS. Trimming pared 4 bases from V and 0 bases from J, leaving 30 bases between. The length of the CDR3 is 21 residues. CDR3 in DNA: TGTGCTCTTGGGGTCCTGGCCTCGATCCCTACCCCGGTCGCTTACACCGATAAACTCATCTTT. It encodes CALGVLASIPTPVAYTDKLIF.

This clone was seen only a few times. TCRdb's listed protein matches a much larger clone and diverges from this DNA's translation at residue 17, likely through a read error; the protein shown comes from the DNA. No J gene was called, and the V gene is TRDV1; TRDD2 is the table's D call, not checked against the DNA. Germline CDR1 is TSWWSYY and CDR2 is QGS. CDR3 length: 19 amino acids. The CDR3 coding sequence is TGTGCTCTTGGGGAACTCGCCTTCCTACCGCGGCCTCGCACCGATAAACCCATCTTT. This gives the protein CALGELAFLPRPRTDKPIF.

The table lists this clone with many counts. The amino acid sequence in TCRdb belongs to a much larger clone and departs from this DNA's translation at residue 3, likely a sequencing read error; the sequence shown is translated from the DNA. The chain joins TRDV2 to TRDJ1, with TRDD3 as a possible D gene (5 bases). The J gene is not listed in TCRdb, so it was assigned here from a DNA match to germline. CDR1 is GEAIGNYY, CDR2 EKD, per germline. The CDR3 sequence is 15 residues long. CDR3 region: CASDILGMGTDKLIF. The CDR3 DNA reads TGTGCCAGTGACATTCTTGGGATGGGCACCGATAAACTCATCTTT.

This clone was seen only a few times. TCRdb's listed protein matches a much larger clone and diverges from this DNA's translation at residue 6, likely through a read error; the protein shown comes from the DNA. This chain connects TRDV2 to TRDJ1, with 9 positions matching TRDD3. The J gene is not listed in TCRdb, so it was assigned here from a DNA match to germline. From germline, CDR1 is GEAIGNYY and CDR2 EKD. Trimming cost V 0 bases and J 0 bases; bases outside gene matches: 13. The CDR3 has 19 residues. The CDR3 DNA reads TGTGCCTGTGACACCATTGGTACTGGGGGACCAAAGTACACCGATAAACTCATCTTT. This codes for CACDTIGTGGPKYTDKLIF.

As concerns this clone: Only one base separates this from a far larger clonotype, so it likely reflects a read error. The sample has other DNA sequences that encode this CDR3 too. The chain uses TRDV2 and TRDJ1; D is undetermined. TCRdb leaves out the J gene; it was filled in here by matching the DNA to germline. The germline V and J ends were trimmed by 0 bases and 0 bases, with 10 bases remaining between them. This CDR3 comprises 15 residues. Germline V gene lookup returns CDR1 GEAIGNYY and CDR2 EKD. The CDR3 DNA reads as TGTGCCTGTGACACCGGGACTGTTAACACCGATAAACTCATCTTT. As protein: CACDTGTVNTDKLIF.

This clone showed up just a few times. The protein held in TCRdb is that of a much larger clone and does not match this DNA's translation at residue 14, likely because of a read error; the protein shown is translated from the DNA. The chain employs TRDV2 and TRDJ1; 9 nucleotides agree with TRDD3. Here the J gene was assigned by germline matching of the DNA, as TCRdb has none. This CDR3 has 19 amino acids. The V gene's germline CDR1 is GEAIGNYY and CDR2 EKD. V dropped 6 bases and J dropped 7; count of bases not matched to a gene: 26. The CDR3: CACTIPGDWTTGGDGKLIF. The CDR3 bases are TGTGCCTGTACAATCCCCGGGGACTGGACAACTGGGGGAGACGGTAAACTCATCTTT.

This clone was counted many times. At the DNA level, this CDR3 is encoded by other sequences in the same sample as well. The V call is TRDV1, the J call TRDJ1; D remains unclear. CDR1 is TSWWSYY and CDR2 is QGS in the germline V gene. The CDR3 runs to 13 residues. The V end was cut by 0 bases, the J end by 8 bases, with 10 bases between. The CDR3 bases are TGTGCTCTTGGGGAACTAGAACGGAAAAAACTCATCTTT. Translating gives CALGELERKKLIF.

This clone has a count of ten or more. A far larger clone is one base from this, pointing to a likely read error. Other DNA sequences in the same sample also yield this CDR3. The V gene is TRDV2; the J gene was not called; the table's D call TRDD3 went unverified against the DNA. The germline V gene has CDR1 GEAIGNYY and CDR2 EKD. This CDR3 region has 18 residues. CDR3 protein: CACDTVTPLGDRSGLLIF. In nucleotides, the CDR3 is TGTGCCTGTGACACCGTGACCCCACTGGGGGACCGCTCCGGGTTGCTCATCTTT.

The table lists this clone with a few counts. A far larger clone is one nucleotide away, so this likely arose from a read error. The same CDR3 can be traced to other DNA sequences in this sample. The chain combines TRDV2 with TRDJ1; 10 bases match TRDD3. The CDR3 has 15 amino acids. The germline V gene encodes CDR1 GEAIGNYY and CDR2 EKD. The CDR3 sequence is CACDTGMGDTDKLIF. The CDR3, as DNA: TGTGCCTGTGACACCGGGATGGGGGATACCGATAAACTTATCTTT.